The sequence of this T cell receptor (beta chain) was determined in a study of blood T cells in healthy people across ages. Through a sample-barcoded 5' primer and a J-beta primer mix, a second PCR was run for roughly 6 to 11 cycles. Tags on each cDNA molecule came from a template-switch adaptor with 12 random nucleotides. TCRdb re-called the 5' RACE reads through MiXCR, storing one row per CDR3 protein. Here the sample spans 650,000 to 800,000 distinct CDR3 sequences, approximately 44% being singletons. Germline V lookup: CDR1 SGHTA, CDR2 FQGTGA. This CDR3 comprises 13 residues. This receptor was obtained from a man aged 55 to 70 in good health. The chain combines TRBV7-3 with TRBJ2-5; 7 bases align to TRBD2. The J call may be incorrect, as the DNA end agrees better with TRBJ2-7. Material for sequencing was blood. CDR3 sequence: CASSSGRGSEQYF. DNA of the CDR3: TGTGCCAGCAGTTCAGGGAGGGGCAGCGAGCAGTACTTC.